The text below deals with one T cell receptor (beta chain). This clonotype came up many times. The specificity of this receptor is unknown. Per-nucleotide qualities are absent, and no much larger clonotype sits a single base away. V is pared back by 0 bases and J by 1 base, with 4 bases lying between the germline termini. The germline V gene gives CDR1 as LGHNA and CDR2 as YNFKEQ. The CDR3 runs 13 amino acids, cysteine and phenylalanine included. Of all the DNA, just the CDR3 is kept, 39 bases in frame from base 1. The library was produced with RACE. The sequencing machine was a NextSeq 500. Library preparation attached unique molecular identifiers to individual cDNA molecules for quantitative, reproducible TCR counting. From each blood RNA sample, both TCR alpha and TCR beta chains were sequenced. Turning to the authors' computational methods: A median of roughly 99,000 TCRs per sample was observed, with a range of 23,224 to 690,600. V, J and CDR3 annotation of the TCR reads was carried out using the Decombinator software suite. To make PS versus PT1 abundance plots, every sample was subsampled to the same number of TCRs (28,000). TCRs were defined as expanded if absent before sensitization and observed at least eight times at the 2-week time point. TCRdb itself trimmed the public reads at Q25 with fastp, ran MiXCR and retained productive beta chains. A single entry per CDR3 protein holds the most common genes and DNA from its merged rows. TCRdb's processing, not the authors' own work, is the source of the V and J calls. The sample yields roughly 90,000 distinct CDR3 sequences; 9.5% to 13% were counted once. In total, the top ten clones hold roughly 1% of the sample.

Explained via the paper, the time point label denotes: patch test 3, about 24 weeks after DPC sensitization. The intended sense of this specimen's treatment or condition label: therapeutic diphenylcyclopropenone sensitization with weekly scalp DPC. At each patch-test visit, blood was drawn before the patch test was applied. Patients were considered eligible if aged 18 to 70, diagnosed with alopecia and deemed suitable for DPC therapy, and patients were excluded if pregnant. Total RNA was extracted from unfractionated whole blood collected in Tempus Blood RNA tubes. This sample stems from a study of human T cells and chemical hapten exposure (dated by TCRdb to the early 2020s). At the level of the whole study: For sensitization, 2% DPC in acetone was applied to a 2 cm by 2 cm area of upper inner arm skin. Throughout the roughly 23-week study period, patients were also given weekly therapeutic DPC doses on the scalp. Patch tests used Finn chambers with 0.01% DPC on the upper back, scored after 6 days by International Contact Dermatitis Research Group standards. Most of the patients in the cohort were female, and the cohort covered alopecia areata with under or over 50% scalp involvement, alopecia totalis and alopecia universalis. Libraries were pooled for sequencing, and per-sample TCR yields varied mainly because of small differences in library volumes within the pool. Peripheral blood TCR repertoire changes were tracked in vivo in alopecia patients during primary and secondary sensitization to the hapten diphenylcyclopropenone (DPC). Patient blood was sampled pre-sensitization (week 0) and at 2, 6 and about 24 weeks after DPC sensitization. Blood for TCR sequencing was provided by twenty-nine alopecia patients at one to four time points (pre-sensitization, 2, 6 and 24 weeks).

What the authors observed across the whole study: Alopecia, a presumed autoimmune disease, was present in all patients, so the immune response of the patients might differ from that of healthy individuals. Significantly more large CDR3 similarity clusters were formed by expanded TCRs than by pre-sensitization or healthy control sets, consistent with antigen-driven responses. DPC sensitization did not change how many TCRs were above 1 in 1000 frequency, and no evidence was found of alterations in global repertoire structure. Repeated subsampling changed both the strength of the expansion versus patch-test correlation and the threshold at which the correlation became significant. Patch test score correlated positively with the number of PT1 expanded TCRs, reaching significance at thresholds 8, 16 and 32 but not at 4.

The receptor was derived from a woman aged 30 to 39 with alopecia areata. Some clones in this sample may be carry-over from other donors' samples. The chain was built from TRBV4-2 and TRBJ2-7, with the identity of the D gene unclear. The specimen comprised whole blood, sampled in connection with sensitization to the hapten diphenylcyclopropenone (DPC). In nucleotides, the sequence is TGTGCCAGCAGCCAAGAGCGGTCCTACGAGCAGTACTTC. It specifies CASSQERSYEQYF.